One sample yielded the 26 T cell receptor beta chains listed below, sequenced in a study of blood T cell repertoires in COVID-19. Sequenced by immunoSEQ multiplex PCR; TCRdb stores in-frame clones only, minus some. The table records around 140,000 clones, about 83% of them present only once. Material: PBMCs or T cells enriched from blood (not recorded which). The origin of the receptors is a woman between 50 and 59 years old with acute COVID-19.

The chain uses TRBV7-3 and TRBJ2-7; unclear D gene. V was pared by 5 bases and J by 6 bases, with 14 bases between. Germline V CDR1 and CDR2: SGHTA, FQGTGA. This CDR3 is 13 amino acids long. The DNA for the CDR3 is TGTGCCAGCAGCCCCATGCCAAACGGCGAGCAGTACTTC. Its protein product is CASSPMPNGEQYF.

This chain connects TRBV4-2 to TRBJ2-2, with TRBD2 matching 9 bases. The V gene's germline CDR1 is LGHNA and CDR2 YNFKEQ. Trimming cost V 0 bases and J 14 bases; bases outside gene matches: 16. The CDR3 loop spans 17 amino acids. CDR3 sequence: CASSQDPVAGALSHLFF. The CDR3 region has the DNA TGTGCCAGCAGCCAAGACCCCGTAGCGGGAGCCCTTTCCCACCTGTTTTTT.

The chain recombines TRBV2 with TRBJ2-5; 16 positions match TRBD2. The CDR3 consists of 17 residues. J was trimmed by 6 bases and V by 9 bases; bases with no gene match: 13. The germline CDR1 and CDR2 sequences are SNHLY and FYNNEI. The CDR3 DNA is TGTGCCAGAACGTTAGGGGGACTAGCGGGAGGGCGACAGACCCAGTACTTC. It yields the protein CARTLGGLAGGRQTQYF.

This clone has a single count. V usage is TRBV10-1 and J usage is TRBJ2-1; 8 nucleotides agree with TRBD2. The CDR3 contains 16 residues. Germline V lookup: CDR1 WNHNN, CDR2 SYGVQD (reference sequence). Unmatched junction bases numbered 4, after V lost 2 bases and J lost 1 base. Written as DNA, the CDR3 is TGCGCCAGCAGTGAGGTTGCTAGCGGGTCCTACAATGAGCAGTTCTTC. It yields the protein CASSEVASGSYNEQFF.

The rearrangement joins TRBV6-2 or TRBV6-3 to TRBJ1-4; 8 bases line up with TRBD1. There are 15 residues in the CDR3. Germline-derived CDR1 and CDR2 are MNHEY and SVGEGT. The J segment lost 10 bases and the V segment lost 6 bases, leaving 13 bases of the junction unmatched. Here the CDR3 DNA reads TGTGCCAGCAGCCGATCTCCGGACAGGGACTCAAAACTGTTTTTT. The encoded protein is CASSRSPDRDSKLFF.

This clone was recorded once. Additional DNA sequences in this sample encode the identical CDR3. The chain's CDR3 is CASSLSGSLYNEQFF. Here the CDR3 DNA reads TGTGCCAGCAGCTTGAGCGGGAGTTTATACAATGAGCAGTTCTTC. The chain joins TRBV7-2 to TRBJ2-1; 8 nucleotides align to TRBD2. CDR1 is SGHTA, CDR2 FQGNSA, per germline. The CDR3 length is 15 residues. J gave up 4 bases and V 3 bases, and 5 bases lay outside the gene matches.

V gene TRBV2 combines with J gene TRBJ2-3, with 11 bases identical to TRBD2. Per the germline V gene, CDR1 is SNHLY and CDR2 is FYNNEI. The CDR3 covers 16 residues. With V trimmed by 7 bases and J by 5 bases, 11 bases remained unmatched. The CDR3 reads CASMSEASGGQDTQYF. In DNA, the CDR3 is TGTGCCAGCATGAGTGAGGCTAGCGGGGGGCAAGATACGCAGTATTTT. Full variable domain (remainder filled in from reference TRBV2 and TRBJ2-3): EPEVTQTPSHQVTQMGQEVILRCVPISNHLYFYWYRQILGQKVEFLVSFYNNEISEKSEIFDDQFSVERPDGSNFTLKIRSTKLEDSAMYFCASMSEASGGQDTQYFGPGTRLTVL.

The J gene is TRBJ2-4, the V gene TRBV7-6, with TRBD1 matching 7 bases. The CDR3 extends over 14 amino acids. Trimming cost V 5 bases and J 6 bases; bases outside gene matches: 7. The germline V gene has CDR1 SGHVS and CDR2 FNYEAQ. Here the CDR3 DNA reads TGTGCCAGCAGCACAGGACAGGTTGGAAACATTCAGTACTTC. Translated, it gives CASSTGQVGNIQYF. The full variable domain, completed using reference TRBV7-6 and TRBJ2-4, is GAGVSQSPRYKVTKRGQDVALRCDPISGHVSLYWYRQALGQGPEFLTYFNYEAQQDKSGLPNDRFSAERPEGSISTLTIQRTEQRDSAMYRCASSTGQVGNIQYFGAGTRLSVL.

V usage is TRBV29-1 and J usage is TRBJ2-7; 10 bases are shared with TRBD2. V lost 6 bases, J lost 2 bases, and 7 bases stayed unmatched. The germline gives CDR1 SQVTM, CDR2 ANQGSEA. There are 14 residues in the CDR3. CDR3 DNA sequence: TGCAGCGTCCGATCGCTAGCGGGGGCCTACGAGCAGTACTTC. Translating it yields CSVRSLAGAYEQYF.

The V call is TRBV19, the J call TRBJ1-2; 12 nucleotides align to TRBD1. The junction had 6 bases not matched to a gene; V was cut back by 5 bases and J by 8 bases. This CDR3 has 14 residues. Germline values: CDR1 LNHDA, CDR2 SQIVND (reference sequence). The CDR3 nucleotides read TGTGCCAGTAGTCCGGGACAGGGGGCGCCAGGCTACACCTTC. As protein: CASSPGQGAPGYTF. Full variable domain (remainder filled in from reference TRBV19 and TRBJ1-2): DGGITQSPKYLFRKEGQNVTLSCEQNLNHDAMYWYRQDPGQGLRLIYYSQIVNDFQKGDIAEGYSVSREKKESFPLTVTSAQKNPTAFYLCASSPGQGAPGYTFGSGTRLTVV.

V gene TRBV7-9 combines with J gene TRBJ2-3; 8 bases agree with TRBD1. Germline trimming cut 5 bases from V and 3 bases from J; bases unmatched to any gene: 10. CDR1 SEHNR and CDR2 FQNEAQ come from the germline V gene (reference sequence). CDR3 length: 16 residues. DNA for the CDR3: TGTGCCAGCAGCCCACGAGGACAGGGTGGGACAGATACGCAGTATTTT. It codes for CASSPRGQGGTDTQYF.

The V gene is TRBV11-2, the J gene TRBJ2-7, with TRBD2 matching 9 bases. V lost 3 bases to trimming and J lost 6 bases; unmatched junction nucleotides: 0. From germline, CDR1 is SGHAT and CDR2 FQNNGV. The CDR3 is made up of 12 amino acids. The CDR3 DNA follows: TGTGCCAGCAGCTTTAGCGGGAGCGAGCAGTACTTC. It is translated as CASSFSGSEQYF.

CDR3 amino acids: CASSKVELTYEQYF. In DNA form, the CDR3 reads TGCGCCAGCAGCAAAGTGGAGCTAACTTACGAGCAGTACTTC. The chain carries TRBV4-1 and TRBJ2-7; D is unresolved. Germline values: CDR1 MGHRA, CDR2 YSYEKL. CDR3 length: 14 amino acids. V was clipped by 5 bases and J by 4 bases, with 15 bases between them.

V is TRBV18 and J is TRBJ2-3; TRBD2 might be the D (6 bases). This CDR3 has 14 amino acids. The germline gives CDR1 KGHSH, CDR2 LQKENI. The V and J ends lost 6 bases and 1 base respectively, with 11 bases between them. In DNA, the CDR3 is TGTGCCAGCTCGTCGGGAGTGGGCACAGATACGCAGTATTTT. Protein: CASSSGVGTDTQYF.

The chain couples TRBV19 to TRBJ1-4; D not resolved. This CDR3 is 14 amino acids long. CDR1 LNHDA and CDR2 SQIVND come from the germline V gene (reference sequence). Trimming took 5 bases from V and 7 from J, leaving 14 bases between them. As DNA, the CDR3 is TGTGCCAGTAGTCCTAATTTCATTGGTGAAAAACTGTTTTTT. This gives the protein CASSPNFIGEKLFF.

Comments on this clone: Sequence at one end of the junction differs from germline and may be a read error. The chain employs TRBV29-1 and TRBJ1-1; tentatively, D is TRBD1 (6 bases). The V gene's germline CDR1 is SQVTM and CDR2 ANQGSEA. The CDR3 sequence is 13 residues long. CDR3 nucleotides: TGCAGCGGTGTACAGGGAATGAATACTGAAGCTTTCTTT. Its protein is CSGVQGMNTEAFF.

The rearrangement joins TRBV7-9 to TRBJ2-1; perhaps TRBD2 as D (6 bases). With 5 bases removed from V and 4 bases from J, the gap between germline ends came to 15 bases. The CDR3 runs 15 residues. In germline, CDR1 is SEHNR, CDR2 FQNEAQ (reference sequence). CDR3 region: CASSPGGARYNEQFF. DNA of the CDR3: TGTGCCAGCAGCCCAGGCGGGGCGCGGTACAATGAGCAGTTCTTC.

This clone was recorded once. This chain links TRBV18 with TRBJ2-5, with D maybe TRBD2 (6 bases). V dropped 0 bases and J dropped 5 bases, with 10 bases sitting between them. This CDR3 contains 14 residues. CDR1 is KGHSH, CDR2 LQKENI, per germline. CDR3: CASSPPPSVETQYF. Here the CDR3 DNA reads TGTGCCAGCTCACCACCCCCTAGCGTCGAGACCCAGTACTTC. The variable domain in full, completed from reference TRBV18 and TRBJ2-5, reads NAGVMQNPRHLVRRRGQEARLRCSPMKGHSHVYWYRQLPEEGLKFMVYLQKENIIDESGMPKERFSAEFPKEGPSILRIQQVVRGDSAAYFCASSPPPSVETQYFGPGTRLLVL.

This clone has only a few counts. V and J are TRBV5-1 and TRBJ2-5; perhaps TRBD2 as D (5 bases). The CDR3 contains 15 residues. Germline V gene lookup returns CDR1 SGHRS and CDR2 YFSETQ. Trimming stripped 5 bases from V and 3 bases from J, with 17 bases between. The CDR3: CASSTGLGAEETQYF. CDR3 coding DNA: TGCGCCAGCAGTACTGGACTTGGAGCGGAAGAGACCCAGTACTTC.

The chain has TRBV15 and TRBJ2-3; possible D gene TRBD1, 5 bases. Germline assignment: CDR1 LNHNV and CDR2 YYDKDF (reference sequence). The V end lost 0 bases, the J end lost 6 bases, and 16 bases lay between the germline ends. This CDR3 region has 16 residues. The CDR3 reads CATSRDRSPKGDTQYF. The CDR3 nucleotides are TGTGCCACCAGCAGAGATCGATCGCCTAAGGGGGATACGCAGTATTTT.

The V gene is TRBV6-5, the J gene TRBJ2-2, with D perhaps matching TRBD1 (5 bases). This CDR3 comprises 14 residues. CDR1 is MNHEY and CDR2 is SVGAGI in the germline V gene. Trimming removed 6 bases from V and 3 bases from J, with 11 bases in between. CDR3 in amino acids: CASRTRQHTGELFF. In DNA, the CDR3 is TGTGCCAGCAGGACACGACAGCACACCGGGGAGCTGTTTTTT.

This clone was picked up one time. The V call is TRBV27, the J call TRBJ1-6; 7 nucleotides line up with TRBD1. The CDR3 is 18 residues long. Trimming at V came to 6 bases and at J to 10 bases, leaving 21 bases not matched to a gene. Germline CDR1 MNHEY, CDR2 SMNVEV (reference sequence). CDR3 protein: CASRPYQGGGALGSPLHF. The CDR3 DNA reads TGTGCCAGCAGACCGTACCAGGGGGGCGGGGCCCTAGGCTCACCCCTCCACTTT.

This clone was counted many times. The chain uses TRBV2 and TRBJ2-5, with 7 bases lining up with TRBD1. With 8 bases clipped from V and 5 bases from J, the junction kept 14 bases outside the gene matches. Germline-derived CDR1 and CDR2 are SNHLY and FYNNEI. This CDR3 has 15 amino acids. The CDR3: CASGTGESVRETQYF. For the CDR3, the DNA is TGTGCCAGCGGTACAGGGGAGTCGGTCAGGGAGACCCAGTACTTC.

The chain uses TRBV9 and TRBJ2-1; 7 bases agree with TRBD2. The junction had 14 bases not matched to a gene; V was cut back by 5 bases and J by 15 bases. Germline CDR1 SGDLS, CDR2 YYNGEE. This CDR3 spans 13 amino acids. The CDR3 nucleotides read TGTGCCAGCAGTACTAGCGCCTACGGGGTTGGGTTCTTC. Amino acid sequence: CASSTSAYGVGFF.

The rearrangement uses TRBV5-1 and TRBJ2-2, with TRBD1 matching 8 bases. CDR1 SGHRS and CDR2 YFSETQ come from the germline V gene. Unmatched junction bases numbered 14, after V lost 4 bases and J lost 6 bases. The CDR3 runs to 17 residues. The CDR3 DNA is TGCGCCAGCAGCCCCCTCCCGGCAGGGGGCAACCCCGGGGAGCTGTTTTTT. Translation: CASSPLPAGGNPGELFF.

This clone was counted between two and nine times. This chain uses TRBV7-8 with TRBJ1-1, with D hard to call. Germline V gene lookup returns CDR1 SGHVS and CDR2 FQNEAQ. V dropped 10 bases and J dropped 0 bases, with 12 bases sitting between them. CDR3 size: 13 residues. CDR3 nucleotides: TGTGCCACCCTGAGGCAGTTGAACACTGAAGCTTTCTTT. Residues: CATLRQLNTEAFF. Using reference TRBV7-8 and TRBJ1-1 for the parts outside the CDR3, the full variable domain is GAGVSQSPRYKVAKRGQDVALRCDPISGHVSLFWYQQALGQGPEFLTYFQNEAQLDKSGLPSDRFFAERPEGSVSTLKIQRTQQEDSAVYLCATLRQLNTEAFFGQGTRLTVV.